These 25 T cell receptor beta chains share one sample of origin, sequenced in a study of vaccination and CD4 T cells after COVID-19. These TCRs are of unknown antigen specificity. Treatment of the sample: roughly 10-day PBMC culture with coronavirus spike peptide pools or control peptides (ViraFEST assay). Cultured CD4+ T-cell DNA underwent Oncomine TCR Beta short-read sequencing. TCRdb recomputed calls from the PCR reads with MiXCR, one row per CDR3 protein. The sample consists of 8,000 to 10,000 distinct CDR3 sequences, 61% of them appearing once. Sequencing used CD4+ T cells from blood, cultured in vitro. The receptors come from a human donor who had recovered from COVID-19.

The rearrangement uses TRBV29-1 and TRBJ2-5, with a possible D match to TRBD2 (5 bases). Trimming left V 5 bases short and J 4 bases short, with 8 bases between. The germline CDR1 and CDR2 sequences are SQVTM and ANQGSEA. This CDR3 comprises 11 residues. The CDR3 here is CSVRRRETQYF. The CDR3 bases are TGCAGCGTTCGGAGGAGAGAGACCCAGTACTTC.

The chain joins TRBV20-1 to TRBJ1-2, with D maybe TRBD1 (5 bases). The V end was cut by 5 bases, the J end by 4 bases, with 11 bases between. This CDR3 is built from 12 residues. Germline V CDR1 and CDR2: DFQATT, SNEGSKA (reference sequence). As DNA, the CDR3 is TGCAGTGCTGGGACTTCTAGCTATGGCTACACCTTC. Protein: CSAGTSSYGYTF.

The CDR3 here is CASSEAGQGGFSGNTIYF. DNA of the CDR3: TGTGCCAGCAGTGAAGCCGGACAGGGAGGGTTCTCTGGAAACACCATATATTTT. The chain links TRBV2 to TRBJ1-3, with TRBD1 identical over 8 bases. The CDR3 extends over 18 amino acids. The ends lost 0 bases at V and 0 bases at J; junction bases unmatched: 7. Germline V gene data show CDR1 as SNHLY and CDR2 as FYNNEI.

V usage is TRBV7-2 and J usage is TRBJ1-1; D gene uncertain. Germline V gene data show CDR1 as SGHTA and CDR2 as FQGNSA. This CDR3 has 12 amino acids. The V end was cut by 1 base, the J end by 5 bases, with 5 bases between. The CDR3 DNA sequence: TGTGCCAGCAGCTTAGAGTGGACTGAAGCTTTCTTT. Its protein product is CASSLEWTEAFF.

In its sample, this clonotype was seen once. The chain combines TRBV7-3 with TRBJ2-2; 11 positions match TRBD2. V was pared by 4 bases and J by 7 bases, with 11 bases of the junction left unmatched. This CDR3 is built from 17 residues. Germline CDR1 SGHTA, CDR2 FQGTGA. CDR3 bases: TGTGCCAGCAGCTCCCCCTCGGTAGCGGGAGGGGACGGGGAGCTGTTTTTT. It codes for CASSSPSVAGGDGELFF.

The chain links TRBV20-1 to TRBJ1-2; D not certain. V shed 1 base and J shed 4 bases, with 13 bases lying between them. The CDR3 is 14 residues long. CDR1 is DFQATT and CDR2 is SNEGSKA in the germline V gene (reference sequence). The chain's CDR3 is CSARGTLKSYGYTF. The CDR3 DNA is TGCAGTGCTAGAGGAACACTTAAAAGCTATGGCTACACCTTC.

This clonotype was seen only a few times. The chain links TRBV2 to TRBJ1-2; 7 bases align to TRBD1. From germline, CDR1 is SNHLY and CDR2 FYNNEI. This CDR3 comprises 12 residues. V lost 8 bases and J lost 4; bases outside the gene matches: 4. The CDR3 DNA reads TGTGCCAGCGGATGGGACAGCTATGGCTACACCTTC. It translates to CASGWDSYGYTF.

The rearrangement joins TRBV2 to TRBJ2-1; 12 nucleotides match TRBD2. Germline CDR1 reads SNHLY; CDR2 reads FYNNEI. The length of the CDR3 is 14 residues. Unmatched junction bases numbered 3, after V lost 3 bases and J lost 9 bases. The CDR3 loop is CASSETSGRGEQFF. The CDR3 nucleotides are TGTGCCAGCAGTGAGACTAGCGGGAGAGGTGAGCAGTTCTTC.

The CDR3 here is CASSRGTSGRNEQFF. The CDR3 DNA reads as TGTGCCAGCAGCAGAGGGACTAGCGGACGTAATGAGCAGTTCTTC. This rearrangement joins TRBV7-2 to TRBJ2-1; 11 bases align to TRBD2. Germline trimming cut 5 bases from V and 7 bases from J; bases unmatched to any gene: 7. This CDR3 comprises 15 residues. CDR1 is SGHTA, CDR2 FQGNSA, per germline. The full variable domain, its missing parts supplied by reference TRBV7-2 and TRBJ2-1, is GAGVSQSPSNKVTEKGKDVELRCDPISGHTALYWYRQSLGQGLEFLIYFQGNSAPDKSGLPSDRFSAERTGGSVSTLTIQRTQQEDSAVYLCASSRGTSGRNEQFFGPGTRLTVL.

This clonotype showed up just once. The gene calls are TRBV20-1 and TRBJ2-3; 16 nucleotides align to TRBD2. Trimming at V came to 6 bases and at J to 1 base, leaving 7 bases not matched to a gene. This CDR3 has 17 amino acids. Germline V CDR1 and CDR2: DFQATT, SNEGSKA (reference sequence). CDR3 bases: TGCAGTGCAGTCGGGACTAGCGGGAGGGCCGGCACAGATACGCAGTATTTT. Translated: CSAVGTSGRAGTDTQYF.

On this clonotype: Sequence at one end of the junction differs from germline and may be a read error. The V call is TRBV12-3 or TRBV12-4, the J call TRBJ2-3; 7 bases are shared with TRBD1. CDR3 length equals 12 residues. CDR3 in DNA: TGTGCCAGCAGCTTTGGGACAGATACACAGTATTTT. Its translation is CASSFGTDTQYF.

The rearrangement uses TRBV15 and TRBJ1-1; the D gene is possibly TRBD1 (5 bases). Germline values: CDR1 LNHNV, CDR2 YYDKDF (reference sequence). The germline V and J ends were trimmed by 1 base and 2 bases, with 5 bases remaining between them. This CDR3 has 13 residues. The CDR3 region is CATSRGTNTEAFF. CDR3 DNA: TGTGCCACCAGCAGAGGGACAAACACTGAAGCTTTCTTT.

This clonotype is a singleton in its sample. This chain uses TRBV4-1 with TRBJ2-5, with 13 nucleotides matching TRBD2. This CDR3 region has 15 residues. V lost 2 bases and J lost 3; bases outside the gene matches: 0. The germline V gene encodes CDR1 MGHRA and CDR2 YSYEKL. This CDR3 is CASSQTSGREETQYF. CDR3 nucleotide sequence: TGCGCCAGCAGCCAAACTAGCGGGAGGGAAGAGACCCAGTACTTC.

V usage is TRBV25-1 and J usage is TRBJ2-5; TRBD1 aligns across 10 bases. The CDR3 sequence is 16 residues long. The V and J ends lost 3 bases and 4 bases, in that order; junction bases with no gene match: 8. Germline CDR1 reads MGHDK; CDR2 reads SYGVNS. DNA for the CDR3: TGTGCCAGCAGTGACTGGGACAGGGGAGCCGTAGAGACCCAGTACTTC. The encoded protein is CASSDWDRGAVETQYF. Variable domain in full (rest from reference TRBV25-1 and TRBJ2-5): EADIYQTPRYLVIGTGKKITLECSQTMGHDKMYWYQQDPGMELHLIHYSYGVNSTEKGDLSSESTVSRIRTEHFPLTLESARPSHTSQYLCASSDWDRGAVETQYFGPGTRLLVL.

The table lists this clonotype with a few counts. V is TRBV7-3 and J is TRBJ1-1; a possible D gene is TRBD1 (6 bases). The V gene's germline CDR1 is SGHTA and CDR2 FQGTGA. The germline V and J ends were trimmed by 1 base and 5 bases, with 8 bases remaining between them. This CDR3 contains 13 residues. The CDR3 DNA is TGTGCCAGCAGCTTAAAGGGGGTGACTGAAGCTTTCTTT. Translated: CASSLKGVTEAFF.

V and J are TRBV20-1 and TRBJ2-2; D gene unclear. V lost 3 bases and J lost 3, with 17 bases in between. Germline CDR1 and CDR2: DFQATT and SNEGSKA (reference sequence). The CDR3 contains 16 residues. The CDR3 DNA reads TGCAGTGCTAGTGGAGCTATTTCGGGCTACACCGGGGAGCTGTTTTTT. It specifies CSASGAISGYTGELFF.

The chain links TRBV19 to TRBJ2-5; a weak D match, TRBD2 (5 bases). Looked up from germline, CDR1 is LNHDA and CDR2 is SQIVND (reference sequence). Between the trimmed V and J ends, which lost 4 bases and 7 bases, there was a span of 13 bases. The CDR3 has 13 residues. The CDR3 here is CASSTGLVGTQYF. CDR3 nucleotide sequence: TGTGCCAGTAGTACCGGACTTGTGGGGACCCAGTACTTC.

This clonotype appeared a few times. This chain joins TRBV18 and TRBJ2-2; D not resolved. V was shortened by 4 bases and J by 6 bases, with 18 bases between the two germline ends. Germline values: CDR1 KGHSH, CDR2 LQKENI. This CDR3 spans 16 amino acids. CDR3 bases: TGTGCCAGCTCACTTCAAGGGTTGGCTGGGTCCGGGGAGCTGTTTTTT. Its translation: CASSLQGLAGSGELFF.

CDR3 in amino acids: CAKNASGWGVGDTQYF. The CDR3 DNA reads TGTGCCAAGAACGCTAGCGGCTGGGGTGTTGGAGATACGCAGTATTTT. This chain joins TRBV6-1 and TRBJ2-3; 7 bases map to TRBD2. V dropped 10 bases and J dropped 5; count of bases not matched to a gene: 18. This CDR3 is built from 16 residues. Germline V gives CDR1 MNHNS, CDR2 SASEGT.

The chain is built from TRBV20-1 and TRBJ2-1; D remains ambiguous. From germline, CDR1 is DFQATT and CDR2 SNEGSKA (reference sequence). The CDR3 runs to 13 residues. V was cut by 3 bases and J by 12 bases, with 18 bases left in between. In nucleotides, the CDR3 is TGCAGTGCTAGCGACCCCTTTGGGATCGGGCAGTTCTTC. Amino acids: CSASDPFGIGQFF.

This clonotype appeared a few times. The chain joins TRBV6-1 to TRBJ2-2, with a tentative D call TRBD1 (5 bases). Trimming left V 9 bases short and J 2 bases short, with 16 bases between. This CDR3 region has 15 residues. Germline values: CDR1 MNHNS, CDR2 SASEGT. The CDR3 nucleotides are TGTGCCAGTACACAGGACCCCCTAAACACCGGGGAGCTGTTTTTT. Translated, it gives CASTQDPLNTGELFF.

The chain links TRBV2 to TRBJ1-5; D remains ambiguous. V shed 1 base and J shed 2 bases, with 3 bases lying between them. Germline CDR1 reads SNHLY; CDR2 reads FYNNEI. The CDR3 has 13 residues. The CDR3 nucleotides are TGTGCCAGCAGTGAAGACGGCAATCAGCCCCAGCATTTT. This gives the protein CASSEDGNQPQHF.

This clonotype has only a few counts. The chain carries TRBV6-1 and TRBJ2-7; D gene ambiguous. Trimming shortened V by 5 bases and J by 2 bases, and 7 bases separated the two germline ends. In germline, CDR1 is MNHNS, CDR2 SASEGT. This CDR3 has 12 amino acids. This CDR3 reads CASSPLPYEQYF. The DNA of the CDR3 is TGTGCCAGCAGTCCGTTACCCTACGAGCAGTACTTC.

This clonotype was picked up a small number of times. The V call is TRBV27, the J call TRBJ1-5, with TRBD1 as a possible D gene (6 bases). V shed 2 bases and J shed 6 bases, with 14 bases lying between them. The CDR3 extends over 15 amino acids. The V gene's germline CDR1 is MNHEY and CDR2 SMNVEV (reference sequence). This CDR3 is CASSLRGAGIQPQHF. CDR3 nucleotides: TGTGCCAGCAGTTTACGGGGGGCAGGGATTCAGCCCCAGCATTTT.

The chain uses TRBV6-1 and TRBJ1-5, with D unclear. The germline V gene has CDR1 MNHNS and CDR2 SASEGT. This CDR3 contains 14 residues. V lost 5 bases, J lost 1 base, and 9 bases lay in between. The CDR3 sequence is CASSPGPSNQPQHF. The CDR3 DNA reads as TGTGCCAGCAGTCCGGGCCCCAGCAATCAGCCCCAGCATTTT.